One sample yielded the 26 T cell receptor beta chains listed below, sequenced in a study of cytomegalovirus exposure and HLA in healthy donors (dated by TCRdb to about 2017). Library preparation employed the immunoSEQ multiplex PCR assay. For the multiplex PCR, a mixture combining 60 forward primers for TCR Vbeta segments and 13 reverse primers for TCR Jbeta segments was used. TCRdb took this table from immuneACCESS and kept in-frame rearrangements with V and J called. Such tables lack part of the clones; where checked against another copy, unresolved V genes explain under half of the gap, and the rest is unexplained. Within this sample are 140,000 or so clones, with 75% to 80% of them counted one time only. Roughly 2.4% of the sample lies in the top ten. Sequencing was performed on PBMCs. These receptor sequences come from a woman aged 18-30 years in good health and CMV-seropositive.

The V and J genes are TRBV7-2 and TRBJ2-2; D gene unclear. The CDR3 has 14 residues. V was shortened by 5 bases and J by 1 base, with 8 bases between the two germline ends. Germline values: CDR1 SGHTA, CDR2 FQGNSA. CDR3 amino acids: CASSQRQNTGELFF. Written as DNA, the CDR3 is TGTGCCAGCAGCCAGAGACAGAACACCGGGGAGCTGTTTTTT.

In DNA, the CDR3 is TGTGCCAGCAGACCGACAGCTGGCTACACCTTC. The encoded protein is CASRPTAGYTF. The V call is TRBV28, the J call TRBJ1-2; D perhaps matches TRBD1 (5 bases). Germline V gene lookup returns CDR1 MDHEN and CDR2 SYDVKM. The germline V and J ends were trimmed by 6 bases and 7 bases, with 9 bases remaining between them. This CDR3 spans 11 amino acids.

This sequence joins TRBV11-2 and TRBJ1-1; TRBD1 matches 9 bases. The J segment lost 0 bases and the V segment lost 4 bases, leaving 9 bases of the junction unmatched. This CDR3 contains 17 residues. The V gene's germline CDR1 is SGHAT and CDR2 FQNNGV. CDR3 in amino acids: CASSSVTGGRVNTEAFF. In DNA form, the CDR3 reads TGTGCCAGCAGCTCCGTCACAGGGGGCAGAGTGAACACTGAAGCTTTCTTT.

The chain links TRBV7-9 to TRBJ2-5; 13 nucleotides align to TRBD2. The germline V gene encodes CDR1 SEHNR and CDR2 FQNEAQ (reference sequence). J gave up 2 bases and V 4 bases, and 7 bases lay outside the gene matches. This CDR3 has 17 residues. CDR3 nucleotide sequence: TGTGCCAGCAGCTCACCCCCGGGACTAGCGGGGCAAGAGACCCAGTACTTC. It is translated as CASSSPPGLAGQETQYF.

J is TRBJ2-5 and V is TRBV18, with a weak D call TRBD1 (6 bases). The V end was cut by 4 bases, the J end by 2 bases, with 14 bases between. CDR3 length: 15 amino acids. Germline CDR1 KGHSH, CDR2 LQKENI. The CDR3 sequence: CASSQLVRGQETQYF. The CDR3 DNA reads as TGTGCCAGCTCACAACTAGTAAGGGGGCAAGAGACCCAGTACTTC.

The chain carries TRBV7-9 and TRBJ2-7; 7 bases match TRBD1. Germline values: CDR1 SEHNR, CDR2 FQNEAQ (reference sequence). This CDR3 has 15 residues. The V segment lost 2 bases and the J segment 3 bases; nucleotides outside the gene matches: 7. The chain's CDR3 is CASSLLTGQNYEQYF. The CDR3 DNA is TGTGCCAGCAGCTTACTTACGGGACAGAACTACGAGCAGTACTTC.

This chain uses TRBV28 with TRBJ2-5, with D perhaps matching TRBD2 (5 bases). The germline V gene has CDR1 MDHEN and CDR2 SYDVKM. Trimming shortened V by 5 bases and J by 5 bases, and 12 bases separated the two germline ends. The length of the CDR3 is 13 residues. This CDR3 is CASSGYRGETQYF. The CDR3 DNA reads TGTGCCAGCAGTGGGTATCGGGGTGAGACCCAGTACTTC. The full variable domain, with the rest looked up from reference TRBV28 and TRBJ2-5, is DVKVTQSSRYLVKRTGEKVFLECVQDMDHENMFWYRQDPGLGLRLIYFSYDVKMKEKGDIPEGYSVSREKKERFSLILESASTNQTSMYLCASSGYRGETQYFGPGTRLLVL.

V usage is TRBV28 and J usage is TRBJ1-1; no definite D call. The germline CDR1 and CDR2 sequences are MDHEN and SYDVKM. Between the trimmed V and J ends, which lost 6 bases and 5 bases, there was a span of 19 bases. The CDR3 covers 15 residues. This CDR3 reads CASRSSYRGGTEAFF. The DNA for the CDR3 is TGTGCCAGCAGAAGTTCGTACCGTGGCGGGACTGAAGCTTTCTTT.

The chain couples TRBV6-1 to TRBJ2-4, with a weak D call TRBD2 (6 bases). Trimming removed 3 bases from V and 0 bases from J, with 9 bases in between. This CDR3 contains 15 residues. Germline V gene data show CDR1 as MNHNS and CDR2 as SASEGT. The CDR3 loop is CASSDRGLAKNIQYF. The CDR3 bases are TGTGCCAGCAGTGATCGGGGACTAGCCAAAAACATTCAGTACTTC.

Turning to this clone: One junction end disagrees with the germline gene, perhaps due to a read error. The rearrangement links TRBV18 to TRBJ2-5, with a possible D match to TRBD1 (5 bases). In germline, CDR1 is KGHSH, CDR2 LQKENI. The CDR3 spans 13 residues. This CDR3 reads CASLQGNQGTQYF. DNA of the CDR3: TGTGCCAGCCTCCAGGGAAACCAAGGGACCCAGTACTTC.

The CDR3 coding sequence is TGTGCCAGCAGCTTAGGTAGGGGGTTTGAGACGCAGTATTTT. This translates into CASSLGRGFETQYF. The chain uses TRBV7-2 and TRBJ2-3; D may be TRBD1 (6 bases). This CDR3 spans 14 amino acids. CDR1 and CDR2 (germline): SGHTA, FQGNSA. The germline V and J ends were trimmed by 1 base and 9 bases, with 14 bases remaining between them.

The J gene is TRBJ1-2, the V gene TRBV6-5; TRBD1 is a possible D gene (6 bases). The CDR3 sequence is 15 residues long. From germline, CDR1 is MNHEY and CDR2 SVGAGI. V was pared by 2 bases and J by 5 bases, with 15 bases between. In nucleotides, the CDR3 is TGTGCCAGCAGTTACCAGACAGGCCCCAAATATGGCTACACCTTC. Residues: CASSYQTGPKYGYTF.

V is TRBV7-9 and J is TRBJ1-1; D remains unclear. With 1 base removed from V and 0 bases from J, the gap between germline ends came to 6 bases. This CDR3 region has 14 residues. The V gene's germline CDR1 is SEHNR and CDR2 FQNEAQ (reference sequence). CDR3 amino acids: CASSLESMNTEAFF. CDR3 nucleotides: TGTGCCAGCAGCTTAGAGTCTATGAACACTGAAGCTTTCTTT.

This clone has only one observation. This rearrangement joins TRBV18 to TRBJ1-2; no clear D gene. V dropped 4 bases and J dropped 0 bases, with 6 bases sitting between them. The CDR3 contains 13 residues. In germline, CDR1 is KGHSH, CDR2 LQKENI. The CDR3 DNA follows: TGTGCCAGCTCACTGGGCCCTAACTATGGCTACACCTTC. Protein product: CASSLGPNYGYTF.

The chain is built from TRBV27 and TRBJ1-5; weak D call: TRBD1 (5 bases). The CDR3 extends over 17 amino acids. Trimming pared 0 bases from V and 4 bases from J, leaving 16 bases between. Germline V gives CDR1 MNHEY, CDR2 SMNVEV (reference sequence). As DNA, the CDR3 is TGTGCCAGCAGTTTATCATTGGATCGCAGGGATAATCAGCCCCAGCATTTT. Translation: CASSLSLDRRDNQPQHF.

V usage is TRBV9 and J usage is TRBJ2-7; 8 bases map to TRBD2. The CDR3 spans 15 residues. CDR1 is SGDLS, CDR2 YYNGEE, per germline. V shed 0 bases and J 3 bases; nucleotides not matched to a gene: 5. The CDR3 is CASSVAPRGDYEQYF. CDR3 bases: TGTGCCAGCAGCGTAGCTCCGCGGGGGGACTACGAGCAGTACTTC.

The chain links TRBV5-1 to TRBJ2-5, with TRBD2 matching over 7 bases. TRBJ2-7 matches the DNA end more closely, so the J call is doubtful. CDR1 and CDR2 (germline): SGHRS, YFSETQ. The CDR3 covers 16 residues. The CDR3 here is CASSLAGAGEFLEQYF. The CDR3 nucleotides read TGCGCCAGCAGCTTGGCCGGGGCGGGGGAATTCCTCGAGCAGTACTTC.

CDR3 protein: CASSLNQGSYNEQFF. As DNA, the CDR3 is TGCGCCAGCAGCCTTAATCAGGGGTCCTACAATGAGCAGTTCTTC. This chain joins TRBV5-1 and TRBJ2-1, with D perhaps TRBD1 (6 bases). The length of the CDR3 is 15 residues. The V end lost 4 bases, the J end lost 1 base, and 12 bases lay between the germline ends. Germline CDR1 and CDR2: SGHRS and YFSETQ.

V and J are TRBV13 and TRBJ2-7; 11 bases match TRBD1. Losses at the gene ends were 5 bases for V and 7 bases for J; bases not matched to a gene: 7. The CDR3 loop spans 14 amino acids. Germline V CDR1 and CDR2: PRHDT, FYEKMQ (reference sequence). As DNA, the CDR3 is TGTGCCAGCAGCCCAGGGACAGGGGGTGGGGAGCAGTACTTC. It is translated as CASSPGTGGGEQYF.

V usage is TRBV19 and J usage is TRBJ1-1, with 7 bases aligning to TRBD1. The CDR3 runs to 15 residues. Germline loops: CDR1 LNHDA, CDR2 SQIVND (reference sequence). V gave up 5 bases and J gave up 0 bases; unmatched junction bases: 6. This chain's CDR3 is CASSADRSLNTEAFF. The DNA for the CDR3 is TGTGCCAGTAGTGCGGACAGGAGCCTGAACACTGAAGCTTTCTTT.

The chain recombines TRBV14 with TRBJ2-1; TRBD2 matches 14 bases. The CDR3 extends over 16 amino acids. Looked up from germline, CDR1 is SGHDN and CDR2 is FVKESK. V shed 0 bases, J shed 9 bases, and the junction held 4 bases outside the gene matches. The CDR3 here is CASSQDFGLAGGEQFF. The CDR3, as DNA: TGTGCCAGCAGCCAAGATTTCGGACTAGCGGGGGGTGAGCAGTTCTTC.

This clone has a single count. The rearrangement links TRBV19 to TRBJ1-5; 8 nucleotides agree with TRBD1. J gave up 7 bases and V 4 bases, and 12 bases lay outside the gene matches. This CDR3 comprises 16 residues. CDR1 LNHDA and CDR2 SQIVND come from the germline V gene (reference sequence). The CDR3 region has the DNA TGTGCCAGTAGTAACCCCTCCAGGGGGCCAGAACAGCCCCAGCATTTT. Translation gives CASSNPSRGPEQPQHF.

The V gene is TRBV14, the J gene TRBJ2-1; D is unclear. The CDR3 runs to 13 residues. Trimming pared 2 bases from V and 9 bases from J, leaving 11 bases between. CDR1 SGHDN and CDR2 FVKESK come from the germline V gene. CDR3 DNA: TGTGCCAGCAGCCAAAGTCGTTCGCGTGAGCAGTTCTTC. It codes for CASSQSRSREQFF. The whole variable domain, filled in from reference TRBV14 and TRBJ2-1, reads EAGVTQFPSHSVIEKGQTVTLRCDPISGHDNLYWYRRVMGKEIKFLLHFVKESKQDESGMPNNRFLAERTGGTYSTLKVQPAELEDSGVYFCASSQSRSREQFFGPGTRLTVL.

The chain has TRBV28 and TRBJ1-1, with TRBD1 matching over 8 bases. Per germline, CDR1 MDHEN and CDR2 SYDVKM. The CDR3 has 15 residues. After removal of 7 bases from V and 0 bases from J, the junction contained 7 bases not matched to a gene. The CDR3 here is CASTFGTGMNTEAFF. Here the CDR3 DNA reads TGTGCCAGCACCTTCGGGACAGGAATGAACACTGAAGCTTTCTTT.

The chain is built from TRBV10-1 and TRBJ1-1; no firm D call. The CDR3 runs 16 residues. The germline CDR1 and CDR2 sequences are WNHNN and SYGVQD (reference sequence). V lost 0 bases and J lost 10, with 21 bases in between. CDR3 nucleotide sequence: TGCGCCAGCAGTGAGTCGAGGCGGGCGATCGCCGGGCGAGCTTTCTTT. Its protein product is CASSESRRAIAGRAFF.

The CDR3 coding sequence is TGTGCCAGCAGTGATATACCGGGACACCTGTTTTTT. Protein: CASSDIPGHLFF. This rearrangement joins TRBV6-1 to TRBJ1-4; possible D gene TRBD1, 6 bases. This CDR3 comprises 12 residues. V lost 3 bases, J lost 14 bases, and 13 bases lay in between. In germline, CDR1 is MNHNS, CDR2 SASEGT.